Following are 22 T cell receptor beta chains from one sample sequenced in a study of OX40 agonist ivuxolimab in advanced cancers. Measured with immunoSEQ multiplex PCR; TCRdb has only the in-frame clones, and not every one. The sample carries fewer than 75,000 clones, 87% recorded once. The sequenced sample was CD4+ or CD8+ T cells sorted from blood, obtained in a trial of the OX40 agonist ivuxolimab. The origin of the receptors is an adult with an advanced solid tumor such as melanoma, head and neck, liver or kidney cancer.

The rearrangement links TRBV30 to TRBJ2-1; TRBD2 aligns across 11 bases. The ends lost 8 bases at V and 7 bases at J; junction bases unmatched: 10. From germline, CDR1 is GTSNPN and CDR2 SVGIG (reference sequence). The CDR3 is made up of 14 amino acids. CDR3 protein: CAGLAGGPGNEQFF. CDR3 nucleotide sequence: TGTGCCGGTCTAGCGGGAGGCCCGGGGAATGAGCAGTTCTTC.

The gene calls are TRBV30 and TRBJ2-1; 10 bases align to TRBD2. Germline V gene lookup returns CDR1 GTSNPN and CDR2 SVGIG (reference sequence). The CDR3 sequence is 18 residues long. Losses at the gene ends were 0 bases for V and 4 bases for J; bases not matched to a gene: 12. The CDR3 DNA reads TGTGCCTGGAGTGTGGCTAGCGGGAGACCTTTAGTTTACAATGAGCAGTTCTTC. Its translation is CAWSVASGRPLVYNEQFF.

The chain recombines TRBV7-9 with TRBJ2-3, with 10 nucleotides matching TRBD1. Germline loops: CDR1 SEHNR, CDR2 FQNEAQ (reference sequence). V dropped 1 base and J dropped 5; count of bases not matched to a gene: 6. The CDR3 sequence is 16 residues long. The CDR3 DNA reads TGTGCCAGCAGCTTAGGACAGGGGGCGCAGGGAGATACGCAGTATTTT. It is translated as CASSLGQGAQGDTQYF.

The rearrangement uses TRBV6-1 and TRBJ1-5; possibly TRBD1 for D (5 bases). V lost 3 bases and J lost 5, with 20 bases in between. The CDR3 is made up of 17 amino acids. In germline, CDR1 is MNHNS, CDR2 SASEGT. The CDR3 nucleotides are TGTGCCAGCAGTGAGTGGGGGATTGGGAAAAGGGATCAGCCCCAGCATTTT. Encoded protein: CASSEWGIGKRDQPQHF.

V usage is TRBV5-4 and J usage is TRBJ2-7; 10 bases are a match to TRBD1. J gave up 1 base and V 4 bases, and 8 bases lay outside the gene matches. The CDR3 is made up of 16 amino acids. Germline loops: CDR1 SGHNT, CDR2 YYREEE (reference sequence). CDR3 region: CASSRRQGASSYEQYF. For the CDR3, the DNA is TGTGCCAGCAGCCGCCGACAGGGGGCCTCTTCCTACGAGCAGTACTTC.

The genes are TRBV5-1 and TRBJ1-1; D perhaps matches TRBD1 (5 bases). The CDR3 totals 16 residues. Trimming pared 2 bases from V and 1 base from J, leaving 15 bases between. CDR1 is SGHRS and CDR2 is YFSETQ in the germline V gene. This chain's CDR3 is CASSFSTGTANTEAFF. Here the CDR3 DNA reads TGCGCCAGCAGCTTTAGTACCGGGACGGCGAACACTGAAGCTTTCTTT.

J is TRBJ2-7 and V is TRBV28; D assignment may be TRBD1 or TRBD2 (7 bases each). Germline-derived CDR1 and CDR2 are MDHEN and SYDVKM. The CDR3 runs 14 residues. Trimming removed 2 bases at V and 4 bases at J, with 12 bases between. The CDR3 region is CASSLGTAGYEQYF. The CDR3 nucleotides read TGTGCCAGCAGTTTAGGGACAGCGGGGTACGAGCAGTACTTC. The variable domain in full, completed from reference TRBV28 and TRBJ2-7, reads DVKVTQSSRYLVKRTGEKVFLECVQDMDHENMFWYRQDPGLGLRLIYFSYDVKMKEKGDIPEGYSVSREKKERFSLILESASTNQTSMYLCASSLGTAGYEQYFGPGTRLTVT.

The chain's CDR3 is CASSQTGQGKNEQFF. The CDR3 DNA follows: TGTGCCAGCAGCCAGACAGGACAGGGGAAAAATGAGCAGTTCTTC. The chain links TRBV28 to TRBJ2-1; 9 bases map to TRBD1. With V trimmed by 6 bases and J by 7 bases, 10 bases remained unmatched. Germline V gene data show CDR1 as MDHEN and CDR2 as SYDVKM. The CDR3 runs 15 residues.

This clone came up once. The J gene is TRBJ2-1, the V gene TRBV10-3; 8 bases fit TRBD1. Germline loops: CDR1 ENHRY, CDR2 SYGVKD. With 4 bases clipped from V and 8 bases from J, the junction kept 1 base outside the gene matches. The CDR3 consists of 12 residues. CDR3 coding DNA: TGTGCCATCAGTGCGACAGGGGATGAGCAGTTCTTC. This codes for CAISATGDEQFF.

This clone was recorded only once. The CDR3 reads CASIPPGQAVGYTF. Written as DNA, the CDR3 is TGTGCCAGCATCCCACCCGGACAGGCGGTTGGCTACACCTTC. The chain employs TRBV28 and TRBJ1-2; TRBD1 matches 7 bases. Losses at the gene ends were 7 bases for V and 7 bases for J; bases not matched to a gene: 12. The CDR3 is 14 residues long. Germline loops: CDR1 MDHEN, CDR2 SYDVKM.

This chain links TRBV4-3 with TRBJ2-3, with 9 nucleotides matching TRBD2. V was clipped by 6 bases and J by 0 bases; unmatched bases: 4. The CDR3 is made up of 15 amino acids. Per germline, CDR1 LGHNA and CDR2 YSLEER. CDR3 DNA sequence: TGCGCCAGCAGTCTCAGCGGGAGGAGCACAGATACGCAGTATTTT. Its protein product is CASSLSGRSTDTQYF.

This CDR3 reads CASSITGGDTQYF. The CDR3 DNA follows: TGTGCCAGTAGTATCACGGGAGGAGATACGCAGTATTTT. The V call is TRBV19, the J call TRBJ2-3; 7 nucleotides match TRBD2. This CDR3 spans 13 amino acids. CDR1 is LNHDA, CDR2 SQIVND, per germline (reference sequence). J gave up 5 bases and V 3 bases, and 2 bases lay outside the gene matches.

In this sample, this clone turned up a few times. The gene calls are TRBV13 and TRBJ2-7; perhaps TRBD2 as D (6 bases). V lost 6 bases to trimming and J lost 5 bases, with 14 bases between them. The CDR3 consists of 13 residues. Germline CDR1 and CDR2: PRHDT and FYEKMQ (reference sequence). Written as DNA, the CDR3 is TGTGCCAGCAGACGCGGGAAGGATCACGAGCAGTACTTC. Translation: CASRRGKDHEQYF.

This rearrangement joins TRBV11-3 to TRBJ2-2; D might be TRBD1 (6 bases). Trimming took off 5 bases at V and 7 bases at J, with 11 bases between the two ends. This CDR3 has 13 residues. The V gene's germline CDR1 is SGHNT and CDR2 YENEEA. CDR3 protein: CASSRTGLGELFF. CDR3 sequence (DNA): TGTGCCAGCAGCCGCACAGGGCTCGGGGAGCTGTTTTTT.

This chain joins TRBV6-5 and TRBJ2-1, with 7 bases that match TRBD2. CDR1 and CDR2 from the germline V gene are MNHEY and SVGAGI. The CDR3 has 15 residues. V was pared by 2 bases and J by 6 bases, with 7 bases of the junction left unmatched. CDR3 residues: CASSYVAGVANEQFF. The CDR3 bases are TGTGCCAGCAGTTACGTTGCGGGAGTTGCCAATGAGCAGTTCTTC.

CDR3: CASSESGHTGNTIYF. Here the CDR3 DNA reads TGCGCCAGCAGTGAGTCGGGTCATACTGGAAACACCATATATTTT. The chain carries TRBV10-2 and TRBJ1-3; no definite D call. Germline values: CDR1 WSHSY, CDR2 SAAADI. V lost 0 bases to trimming and J lost 2 bases, with 8 bases between them. The CDR3 has 15 residues.

This clone was seen a few times. This chain's CDR3 is CASSLALIGYEQYF. CDR3 coding DNA: TGTGCCAGCAGCTTAGCGTTGATAGGGTACGAGCAGTACTTC. The V gene is TRBV7-8, the J gene TRBJ2-7; D ambiguous. CDR1 SGHVS and CDR2 FQNEAQ come from the germline V gene. V was shortened by 0 bases and J by 4 bases, with 10 bases between the two germline ends. This CDR3 comprises 14 residues. Together with reference TRBV7-8 and TRBJ2-7, the CDR3 gives the full variable domain: GAGVSQSPRYKVAKRGQDVALRCDPISGHVSLFWYQQALGQGPEFLTYFQNEAQLDKSGLPSDRFFAERPEGSVSTLKIQRTQQEDSAVYLCASSLALIGYEQYFGPGTRLTVT.

A few counts support this clone. This CDR3 reads CASSPPLGTWETQYF. CDR3 DNA: TGTGCCAGTAGTCCCCCCTTGGGGACGTGGGAGACCCAGTACTTC. This chain uses TRBV19 with TRBJ2-5, with D perhaps assigned TRBD1 or TRBD2 (5 bases each). The CDR3 has 15 amino acids. V lost 5 bases and J lost 5, with 18 bases in between. The V gene's germline CDR1 is LNHDA and CDR2 SQIVND (reference sequence).

This clone appeared a few times. The rearrangement links TRBV4-1 to TRBJ2-7, with D unresolved. V was shortened by 0 bases and J by 0 bases, with 12 bases between the two germline ends. The germline V gene encodes CDR1 MGHRA and CDR2 YSYEKL. The CDR3 loop spans 16 amino acids. The chain's CDR3 is CASSQDLAATSYEQYF. CDR3 nucleotides: TGCGCCAGCAGCCAAGATCTTGCAGCCACCTCCTACGAGCAGTACTTC.

The chain couples TRBV19 to TRBJ1-1; no clear D. Germline assignment: CDR1 LNHDA and CDR2 SQIVND (reference sequence). The CDR3 contains 14 residues. V shed 7 bases and J shed 4 bases, with 16 bases lying between them. The CDR3 sequence: CASKAGGPVTEAFF. The CDR3, as DNA: TGTGCCAGTAAGGCCGGAGGACCCGTCACTGAAGCTTTCTTT.

The chain couples TRBV4-1 to TRBJ2-2; 8 nucleotides align to TRBD1. The V gene end was trimmed by 4 bases and the J gene end by 7 bases; junction bases not matched to a gene: 11. CDR3 length: 16 residues. Germline V gene data show CDR1 as MGHRA and CDR2 as YSYEKL. The CDR3 DNA reads as TGCGCCAGCAGCCCTTTAATCGGACAGGGAAGCGGGGAGCTGTTTTTT. Translation: CASSPLIGQGSGELFF.

The chain uses TRBV28 and TRBJ2-7; D remains ambiguous. The CDR3 spans 12 residues. The germline V gene encodes CDR1 MDHEN and CDR2 SYDVKM. V was shortened by 7 bases and J by 0 bases, with 7 bases between the two germline ends. CDR3 DNA sequence: TGTGCCAGCAAGGGAAGCTCCTACGAGCAGTACTTC. Amino acid sequence: CASKGSSYEQYF.